Following are 8 T cell receptor beta chains from one sample sequenced in a study of cytomegalovirus exposure and HLA in healthy donors. The PCR had 60 Vbeta and 13 Jbeta primers. Produced via immunoSEQ multiplex PCR; TCRdb's table is partial and in-frame only. The sample holds 200,000 to 250,000 clones, about 70% seen once. Sample: PBMCs. All receptors derive from a man aged 40-55 years in good health and CMV-seropositive.

The genes are TRBV7-3 and TRBJ1-1; 9 bases are a match to TRBD1. The CDR3 spans 16 residues. Trimming removed 5 bases from V and 0 bases from J; junction bases left unmatched: 7. Per the germline V gene, CDR1 is SGHTA and CDR2 is FQGTGA. The DNA of the CDR3 is TGTGCCAGCAGCCCAGGGACAGGGCCTATGAACACTGAAGCTTTCTTT. As protein: CASSPGTGPMNTEAFF.

This clone was counted between two and nine times. The rearrangement uses TRBV5-1 and TRBJ2-1; tentative D call: TRBD1 (6 bases). Germline V gives CDR1 SGHRS, CDR2 YFSETQ. Trimming shortened V by 5 bases and J by 1 base, and 13 bases separated the two germline ends. CDR3 length equals 15 residues. The CDR3 region is CASSFGQFSYNEQFF. The DNA for the CDR3 is TGCGCCAGCAGTTTCGGACAGTTTTCCTACAATGAGCAGTTCTTC.

This clone has a handful of counts. CDR3 loop: CASSYAVGGSYEQYF. CDR3 DNA sequence: TGTGCCAGCAGTTACGCTGTTGGAGGGTCCTACGAGCAGTACTTC. The rearrangement links TRBV6-5 to TRBJ2-5, with D perhaps matching TRBD2 (6 bases). The DNA end is a closer match to TRBJ2-7, so the J assignment may be wrong. The CDR3 is 15 residues long. In germline, CDR1 is MNHEY, CDR2 SVGAGI.

The gene calls are TRBV11-1 and TRBJ2-2, with no clear D. The germline V gene has CDR1 SGHAT and CDR2 FQDESV (reference sequence). CDR3 length: 15 amino acids. V was trimmed by 4 bases and J by 4 bases, leaving 13 bases between them. The CDR3, as DNA: TGTGCCAGCAGCTCCCTGGGCGTCGGCACCGGGGAGCTGTTTTTT. Protein sequence: CASSSLGVGTGELFF.

The gene calls are TRBV13 and TRBJ1-5, with a tentative D call TRBD1 (6 bases). The CDR3 runs to 14 residues. Trimming removed 9 bases at V and 3 bases at J, with 15 bases between. Per germline, CDR1 PRHDT and CDR2 FYEKMQ (reference sequence). The CDR3: CARPGQLHNQPQHF. As DNA, the CDR3 is TGTGCCAGGCCGGGACAACTTCACAATCAGCCCCAGCATTTT. The full variable domain, completed using reference TRBV13 and TRBJ1-5, is AAGVIQSPRHLIKEKRETATLKCYPIPRHDTVYWYQQGPGQDPQFLISFYEKMQSDKGSIPDRFSAQQFSDYHSELNMSSLELGDSALYFCARPGQLHNQPQHFGDGTRLSIL.

CDR3 loop: CASSLDRGWYGYTF. DNA for the CDR3: TGTGCCAGCAGTTTAGACAGGGGGTGGTATGGCTACACCTTC. This chain links TRBV28 with TRBJ1-2; 9 nucleotides line up with TRBD1. With V trimmed by 2 bases and J by 5 bases, 3 bases remained unmatched. The CDR3 covers 14 residues. Looked up from germline, CDR1 is MDHEN and CDR2 is SYDVKM.

The gene calls are TRBV7-2 and TRBJ1-2, with D maybe TRBD1 (6 bases). Looked up from germline, CDR1 is SGHTA and CDR2 is FQGNSA. Deletions cut 1 base from V and 5 bases from J, with 8 bases between. The length of the CDR3 is 13 residues. CDR3 DNA: TGTGCCAGCAGCTTAGTGGGGGCGTATGGCTACACCTTC. This codes for CASSLVGAYGYTF.

This clone has only a few counts. This chain links TRBV13 with TRBJ2-1; 9 bases are a match to TRBD1. The CDR3 runs to 14 residues. The V gene's germline CDR1 is PRHDT and CDR2 FYEKMQ (reference sequence). Germline trimming cut 7 bases from V and 7 bases from J; bases unmatched to any gene: 8. The CDR3 DNA sequence: TGTGCCAGCACTCCGGGACAGGGTCTGAATGAGCAGTTCTTC. Translation gives CASTPGQGLNEQFF. The whole variable domain, filled in from reference TRBV13 and TRBJ2-1, reads AAGVIQSPRHLIKEKRETATLKCYPIPRHDTVYWYQQGPGQDPQFLISFYEKMQSDKGSIPDRFSAQQFSDYHSELNMSSLELGDSALYFCASTPGQGLNEQFFGPGTRLTVL.